This is a list of T cell receptor beta chains from one sample in a study of T cell changes during pregnancy in multiple sclerosis. Libraries were prepared by immunoSEQ multiplex PCR; TCRdb keeps only in-frame clonotypes and omits some of them. The table includes approximately 80,000 clones, around 95% detected once. Sample: peripheral blood, taken in the second trimester of pregnancy. The receptors originated from a female donor in good health, enrolled as a control in a pregnancy study. The CDR3 runs from the conserved cysteine through the conserved F or W. A D gene is named only where the DNA matches it firmly. Size is stated for part of the rows, as once, few or many counts, or as a class when the clone is expanded.

abundance: once
v_gene: TRBV6-1
d_gene: TRBD2
j_gene: TRBJ2-3
CDR3aa: CASSEERGVLADTQYF
CDR3nt: TGTGCCAGCAGTGAAGAGCGGGGGGTCCTCGCAGATACGCAGTATTTT

abundance: once
v_gene: TRBV4-3
d_gene: -
j_gene: TRBJ1-2
CDR3aa: CASSQDLAGRDGYTF
CDR3nt: TGCGCCAGCAGCCAAGATTTGGCCGGGAGGGATGGCTACACCTTC

abundance: -
v_gene: TRBV27
d_gene: -
j_gene: TRBJ1-1
CDR3aa: CASSFYRANTEAFF
CDR3nt: TGTGCCAGCAGTTTCTACAGGGCGAACACTGAAGCTTTCTTT

abundance: -
v_gene: TRBV7-2
d_gene: TRBD1
j_gene: TRBJ2-7
CDR3aa: CASSPAGTGAYEQYF
CDR3nt: TGTGCCAGCAGCCCGGCCGGGACAGGCGCCTACGAGCAGTACTTC

abundance: -
v_gene: TRBV4-1
d_gene: -
j_gene: TRBJ1-4
CDR3aa: CASSQPGTTNEKLFF
CDR3nt: TGCGCCAGCAGCCAACCAGGAACAACTAATGAAAAACTGTTTTTT

abundance: -
v_gene: TRBV29-1
d_gene: -
j_gene: TRBJ1-1
CDR3aa: CSAPMGISEAFF
CDR3nt: TGCAGCGCCCCTATGGGCATAAGTGAAGCTTTCTTT

abundance: -
v_gene: TRBV27
d_gene: TRBD1
j_gene: TRBJ1-1
CDR3aa: CASSSRQGPEAFF
CDR3nt: TGTGCCAGCAGTTCGAGACAGGGCCCTGAAGCTTTCTTT

abundance: -
v_gene: TRBV25-1
d_gene: -
j_gene: TRBJ1-6
CDR3aa: CASSEGVGRPENSPLHF
CDR3nt: TGTGCCAGCAGTGAGGGGGTAGGGAGGCCGGAGAATTCACCCCTCCACTTT

abundance: few
v_gene: TRBV4-3
d_gene: TRBD2
j_gene: TRBJ2-4
CDR3aa: CASSRDSGGSIQYF
CDR3nt: TGCGCCAGCAGCCGGGATAGCGGGGGTTCCATTCAGTACTTC

abundance: -
v_gene: TRBV4-2
d_gene: -
j_gene: TRBJ2-7
CDR3aa: CASSSDTHFYEQYF
CDR3nt: TGTGCCAGCAGCTCCGACACCCACTTCTACGAGCAGTACTTC

abundance: once
v_gene: TRBV4-2
d_gene: TRBD2
j_gene: TRBJ2-3
CDR3aa: CASSQDMRAGAAADTQYF
CDR3nt: TGTGCCAGTAGCCAAGATATGCGAGCGGGGGCCGCCGCAGATACGCAGTATTTT

abundance: -
v_gene: TRBV11-2
d_gene: TRBD1
j_gene: TRBJ1-1
CDR3aa: CASTGQGRTEAFF
CDR3nt: TGTGCCAGCACGGGACAGGGGAGGACTGAAGCTTTCTTT

abundance: -
v_gene: TRBV4-2
d_gene: -
j_gene: TRBJ1-1
CDR3aa: CASSQEKTWAAEAFF
CDR3nt: TGTGCCAGCAGCCAAGAGAAGACCTGGGCAGCTGAAGCTTTCTTT

abundance: -
v_gene: TRBV19
d_gene: -
j_gene: TRBJ1-4
CDR3aa: CASSIAGLNEKLFF
CDR3nt: TGTGCCAGTAGTATCGCAGGTCTTAATGAAAAACTGTTTTTT

abundance: -
v_gene: TRBV6-5
d_gene: -
j_gene: TRBJ1-4
CDR3aa: CASSPRWEGGKLFF
CDR3nt: TGTGCCAGCAGTCCACGGTGGGAAGGAGGAAAACTGTTTTTT

abundance: -
v_gene: TRBV19
d_gene: -
j_gene: TRBJ1-1
CDR3aa: CASSIHGGFTEAFF
CDR3nt: TGTGCCAGTAGTATCCACGGCGGGTTCACTGAAGCTTTCTTT

abundance: -
v_gene: TRBV4-3
d_gene: -
j_gene: TRBJ2-4
CDR3aa: CASSQDITGTGGIQYF
CDR3nt: TGCGCCAGCAGCCAAGACATCACGGGGACTGGGGGCATTCAGTACTTC

abundance: -
v_gene: TRBV30
d_gene: -
j_gene: TRBJ2-7
CDR3aa: CAWSDGQPQYF
CDR3nt: TGTGCCTGGAGTGACGGACAGCCACAGTACTTC

abundance: -
v_gene: TRBV2
d_gene: -
j_gene: TRBJ1-2
CDR3aa: CASSDFVSNYGYTF
CDR3nt: TGTGCCAGCAGTGACTTCGTTTCTAACTATGGCTACACCTTC

abundance: -
v_gene: TRBV6-1
d_gene: -
j_gene: TRBJ1-1
CDR3aa: CASTLTENTEAFF
CDR3nt: TGTGCCAGCACCTTGACAGAGAACACTGAAGCTTTCTTT

abundance: -
v_gene: TRBV7-3
d_gene: TRBD2
j_gene: TRBJ2-2
CDR3aa: CASSVSGGGGTGELFF
CDR3nt: TGTGCCAGCAGCGTTAGCGGGGGAGGCGGCACCGGGGAGCTGTTTTTT

abundance: -
v_gene: TRBV7-9
d_gene: TRBD1
j_gene: TRBJ1-1
CDR3aa: CASSLGTVNTEAFF
CDR3nt: TGTGCCAGCAGCTTGGGGACAGTGAACACTGAAGCTTTCTTT

abundance: once
v_gene: TRBV10-3
d_gene: TRBD1
j_gene: TRBJ1-2
CDR3aa: CAISVRGQGNYGYTF
CDR3nt: TGTGCCATCAGTGTTCGGGGACAGGGGAACTATGGCTACACCTTC

abundance: -
v_gene: TRBV19
d_gene: TRBD1
j_gene: TRBJ1-5
CDR3aa: CASSTPGQVENQPQHF
CDR3nt: TGTGCCAGTAGTACGCCGGGACAGGTAGAGAATCAGCCCCAGCATTTT